The rows below give T cell receptor beta chains drawn from one sample of a study of Graves' ophthalmopathy and Graves' hyperthyroidism. TCRdb fed the multiplex PCR reads into MiXCR, producing one record per CDR3 protein. The sample lists some 370,000 distinct CDR3 sequences; approximately 17% were seen once. Sample: peripheral blood. The receptors were gathered from an adult woman with stable Graves' hyperthyroidism. The CDR3 runs from the conserved cysteine through the conserved F or W. Each record gives: V gene, D gene, clone size, CDR3 length, J gene, CDR3 DNA, CDR3 protein. A D gene is named only where the DNA matches it firmly. Not all rows give a size; the values are once, few, many and, for expanded clones, a class.

v_call: TRBV27
d_call: TRBD1
clone_size: many
cdr3_length: 15
j_call: TRBJ2-7
cdr3_nt: TGTGCCAGCAGTTTGGGGAATACAGGGGCCTACGAGCAGTACTTC
cdr3_aa: CASSLGNTGAYEQYF

v_call: TRBV11-2
d_call: TRBD1
clone_size: few
cdr3_length: 17
j_call: TRBJ2-6
cdr3_nt: TGTGCCAGCAGCCCCCCGACAGGGGGCTCTGGGGCCAACGTCCTGACTTTC
cdr3_aa: CASSPPTGGSGANVLTF

v_call: TRBV4-1
d_call: TRBD1
clone_size: many
cdr3_length: 15
j_call: TRBJ2-7
cdr3_nt: TGCGCCAGCAGCCAAGTTCAGGGGGCTAGGTACGAGCAGTACTTC
cdr3_aa: CASSQVQGARYEQYF

v_call: TRBV11-2
d_call: TRBD1
clone_size: -
cdr3_length: 13
j_call: TRBJ1-1
cdr3_nt: TGTGCCAGCGGGGAGGGGGCGAGCACTGAAGCTTTCTTT
cdr3_aa: CASGEGASTEAFF

v_call: TRBV11-2
d_call: TRBD2
clone_size: many
cdr3_length: 17
j_call: TRBJ2-7
cdr3_nt: TGTGCCAGCAGCTTAGGCCCTAGCGGGAGTAGCCCCTACGAGCAGTACTTC
cdr3_aa: CASSLGPSGSSPYEQYF

v_call: TRBV27
d_call: TRBD1
clone_size: -
cdr3_length: 14
j_call: TRBJ2-7
cdr3_nt: TGTGCCAGCAGTTCCGGGGACAGGATTTACGAGCAGTACTTC
cdr3_aa: CASSSGDRIYEQYF

v_call: TRBV6-1
d_call: -
clone_size: many
cdr3_length: 13
j_call: TRBJ2-5
cdr3_nt: TGTGCCAGCAGTGCGGACCTCGCCGAGACCCAGTACTTC
cdr3_aa: CASSADLAETQYF

v_call: TRBV10-3
d_call: -
clone_size: many
cdr3_length: 15
j_call: TRBJ2-2
cdr3_nt: TGTGCCATCAGTGAGTCTATGAAGAACACCGGGGAGCTGTTTTTT
cdr3_aa: CAISESMKNTGELFF

v_call: TRBV20-1
d_call: -
clone_size: many
cdr3_length: 12
j_call: TRBJ2-7
cdr3_nt: TGCAGTGCTAGAGATGGGGTCCACGAGCAGTACTTC
cdr3_aa: CSARDGVHEQYF

v_call: TRBV11-2
d_call: -
clone_size: -
cdr3_length: 15
j_call: TRBJ2-7
cdr3_nt: TGTGCCAGCAGGACCTACCTAGGGGCCCCCTACGAGCAGTACTTC
cdr3_aa: CASRTYLGAPYEQYF

v_call: TRBV4-1
d_call: -
clone_size: -
cdr3_length: 15
j_call: TRBJ1-5
cdr3_nt: TGCGCCAGCAGCCAATCGTCAAGGGGGGATCAGCCCCAGCATTTT
cdr3_aa: CASSQSSRGDQPQHF

v_call: TRBV6-4
d_call: -
clone_size: few
cdr3_length: 15
j_call: TRBJ2-2
cdr3_nt: TGTGCCAGCAGTGAGCCAGGGGGGGGAACCGGGGAGCTGGTTTTT
cdr3_aa: CASSEPGGGTGELVF

v_call: TRBV24-1
d_call: -
clone_size: many
cdr3_length: 14
j_call: TRBJ1-3
cdr3_nt: TGTGCCACCAGTGAATCGGGGTCTGGAAACACCATATATTTT
cdr3_aa: CATSESGSGNTIYF

v_call: TRBV20-1
d_call: -
clone_size: many
cdr3_length: 15
j_call: TRBJ1-5
cdr3_nt: TGCAGTGCTAGTCTGGCAGGCAATAGCAATCAGCCCCAGCATTTT
cdr3_aa: CSASLAGNSNQPQHF

v_call: TRBV7-3
d_call: -
clone_size: many
cdr3_length: 13
j_call: TRBJ1-1
cdr3_nt: TGTGCCAGCAGCGAACAGTACAACACTGAAGCTTTCTTT
cdr3_aa: CASSEQYNTEAFF

v_call: TRBV7-2
d_call: -
clone_size: many
cdr3_length: 16
j_call: TRBJ1-5
cdr3_nt: TGTGCCAGCAGCTTAGGGGGGTTAGGCGCAGGGCAGCCCCAGCATTTT
cdr3_aa: CASSLGGLGAGQPQHF

v_call: TRBV7-9
d_call: TRBD1
clone_size: many
cdr3_length: 13
j_call: TRBJ1-1
cdr3_nt: TGTGCCAGCAGCAGTGACAGGGGACGCGGATACTTCTTT
cdr3_aa: CASSSDRGRGYFF

v_call: TRBV12-3/TRBV12-4
d_call: TRBD1
clone_size: many
cdr3_length: 14
j_call: TRBJ2-5
cdr3_nt: TGTGCCAGCGGGGACAGGGTGAGCCAAGAGACCCAGTACTTC
cdr3_aa: CASGDRVSQETQYF

v_call: TRBV15
d_call: TRBD1
clone_size: many
cdr3_length: 15
j_call: TRBJ2-5
cdr3_nt: TGTGCCACCAGTCGCGACAGGGGGCTAAAAGAGACCCAGTACTTC
cdr3_aa: CATSRDRGLKETQYF

v_call: TRBV7-9
d_call: TRBD1
clone_size: -
cdr3_length: 14
j_call: TRBJ2-7
cdr3_nt: TGTGCCAGCAGCTTGTGGGACAGGGGCGGGGAGCAGTACTTC
cdr3_aa: CASSLWDRGGEQYF

v_call: TRBV28
d_call: -
clone_size: many
cdr3_length: 15
j_call: TRBJ2-7
cdr3_nt: TGTGCCAGCAGTTTAACACGGAGGGCCTGGTACGAGCAGTACTTC
cdr3_aa: CASSLTRRAWYEQYF

v_call: TRBV28
d_call: -
clone_size: many
cdr3_length: 15
j_call: TRBJ2-7
cdr3_nt: TGTGCCAGCAGTTCCGCGACTCAGTTCCCGTACGAGCAGTACTTC
cdr3_aa: CASSSATQFPYEQYF

v_call: TRBV4-1
d_call: TRBD2
clone_size: -
cdr3_length: 15
j_call: TRBJ2-7
cdr3_nt: TGCGCCAGCAGCCAAAAACTAGCGGGAGTCTACGAGCAGTACTTC
cdr3_aa: CASSQKLAGVYEQYF

v_call: TRBV28
d_call: TRBD1
clone_size: many
cdr3_length: 16
j_call: TRBJ1-2
cdr3_nt: TGTGCCAGCAGTTTTGGCGGACAGGGGGCCCACTATGGCTACACCTTC
cdr3_aa: CASSFGGQGAHYGYTF

v_call: TRBV11-2
d_call: -
clone_size: many
cdr3_length: 13
j_call: TRBJ2-7
cdr3_nt: TGTGCCAGCAGCTTAGCGGGCTGGGGGACGCAGTACTTC
cdr3_aa: CASSLAGWGTQYF

v_call: TRBV10-3
d_call: TRBD1
clone_size: once
cdr3_length: 15
j_call: TRBJ1-5
cdr3_nt: TGTGCCACCCGGGACAGGGGGAAAGGCAATCAGCCCCAGCATTTT
cdr3_aa: CATRDRGKGNQPQHF

v_call: TRBV19
d_call: -
clone_size: many
cdr3_length: 13
j_call: TRBJ2-2
cdr3_nt: TGTGCCAGTAGTAAATGGGGCACCGGGGAGCTGTTTTTT
cdr3_aa: CASSKWGTGELFF

v_call: TRBV4-2
d_call: TRBD2
clone_size: many
cdr3_length: 17
j_call: TRBJ2-7
cdr3_nt: TGTGCCAGCAGCGAAATAACGTTAGCGGGAGGTTCCTACGAGCAGTACTTC
cdr3_aa: CASSEITLAGGSYEQYF

v_call: TRBV20-1
d_call: -
clone_size: many
cdr3_length: 13
j_call: TRBJ1-1
cdr3_nt: TGCAGTGCTAGAAACAGGGCGGCCACTGAAGCTTTCTTT
cdr3_aa: CSARNRAATEAFF

v_call: TRBV12-3/TRBV12-4
d_call: TRBD2
clone_size: many
cdr3_length: 13
j_call: TRBJ2-7
cdr3_nt: TGTGCCAGCAGTCTTGGACTAGCCTACGAGCAGTACTTC
cdr3_aa: CASSLGLAYEQYF

v_call: TRBV12-3/TRBV12-4
d_call: TRBD2
clone_size: many
cdr3_length: 16
j_call: TRBJ2-7
cdr3_nt: TGTGCCAGCAGTCCCGGGTGGGAGCGGGGCGCCTACGAGCAGTACTTC
cdr3_aa: CASSPGWERGAYEQYF

v_call: TRBV9
d_call: TRBD1
clone_size: once
cdr3_length: 15
j_call: TRBJ1-2
cdr3_nt: TGTGCCAGCAGCGTAGGGACAGGGGGCGCGTTTGGCTACACCTTC
cdr3_aa: CASSVGTGGAFGYTF

v_call: TRBV7-9
d_call: -
clone_size: -
cdr3_length: 15
j_call: TRBJ2-7
cdr3_nt: TGTGCCAGCAGCCGTTTAGGGGCGAGCTCCTACGAGCAGTACTTC
cdr3_aa: CASSRLGASSYEQYF

v_call: TRBV30
d_call: -
clone_size: many
cdr3_length: 13
j_call: TRBJ2-7
cdr3_nt: TGTGCCTGGACTCCGAGTTGGGGTTACGAGCAGTACTTC
cdr3_aa: CAWTPSWGYEQYF

v_call: TRBV6-1
d_call: TRBD2
clone_size: many
cdr3_length: 16
j_call: TRBJ2-7
cdr3_nt: TGTGCCAGCAGTGAATCGGCTAGCGGGAGGGCCTACGAGCAGTACTTC
cdr3_aa: CASSESASGRAYEQYF

v_call: TRBV29-1
d_call: -
clone_size: many
cdr3_length: 13
j_call: TRBJ1-1
cdr3_nt: TGCAGCGTTGATAGGGTGACAGCCACTGAAGCTTTCTTT
cdr3_aa: CSVDRVTATEAFF

v_call: TRBV11-2
d_call: TRBD2
clone_size: -
cdr3_length: 19
j_call: TRBJ2-7
cdr3_nt: TGTGCCAGCAGCTTAGATTATGCCGCCCCGGGAGGCCTATCCTACGAGCAGTACTTC
cdr3_aa: CASSLDYAAPGGLSYEQYF

v_call: TRBV6-1
d_call: TRBD2
clone_size: -
cdr3_length: 15
j_call: TRBJ2-7
cdr3_nt: TGTGCCAGCAGTGAAGCTAGCGGGCACTCCTACGAGCAGTACTTC
cdr3_aa: CASSEASGHSYEQYF

v_call: TRBV25-1
d_call: TRBD1
clone_size: many
cdr3_length: 15
j_call: TRBJ2-2
cdr3_nt: TGTGCCAGCAGTGACGGGACAGGGGACACCGGGGAGCTGTTTTTT
cdr3_aa: CASSDGTGDTGELFF

v_call: TRBV30
d_call: TRBD1
clone_size: many
cdr3_length: 16
j_call: TRBJ2-7
cdr3_nt: TGTGCCTGGAGTGTTACCCGGACAGGTATATCCTACGAGCAGTACTTC
cdr3_aa: CAWSVTRTGISYEQYF

v_call: TRBV5-1
d_call: TRBD2
clone_size: few
cdr3_length: 15
j_call: TRBJ2-5
cdr3_nt: TGCGCCAGCAGCCCAGCGGGAGGGCCGGAGGAGACCCAGTACTTC
cdr3_aa: CASSPAGGPEETQYF

v_call: TRBV5-8
d_call: TRBD1
clone_size: many
cdr3_length: 14
j_call: TRBJ1-1
cdr3_nt: TGTGCCAGCAGCCTCCGACAGGGGGTCACTGAAGCTTTCTTT
cdr3_aa: CASSLRQGVTEAFF

v_call: TRBV19
d_call: -
clone_size: many
cdr3_length: 18
j_call: TRBJ1-1
cdr3_nt: TGTGCCAGTAGTAAATTTCATCAGGAGACTTCGGGCGGTACTGAAGCTTTCTTT
cdr3_aa: CASSKFHQETSGGTEAFF

v_call: TRBV20-1
d_call: -
clone_size: -
cdr3_length: 14
j_call: TRBJ1-2
cdr3_nt: TGCAGTGCTAGAGATCCTAAGGGGTTGCGTGGCTACACCTTC
cdr3_aa: CSARDPKGLRGYTF

v_call: TRBV30
d_call: -
clone_size: many
cdr3_length: 14
j_call: TRBJ2-2
cdr3_nt: TGTGCCTGGAGTGTATACGATAACACCGGGGAGCTGTTTTTT
cdr3_aa: CAWSVYDNTGELFF

v_call: TRBV2
d_call: -
clone_size: many
cdr3_length: 11
j_call: TRBJ1-2
cdr3_nt: TGTGCCAGCAGTGTTCAGGAGGGCTACACCTTC
cdr3_aa: CASSVQEGYTF

v_call: TRBV6-5
d_call: TRBD2
clone_size: many
cdr3_length: 13
j_call: TRBJ2-7
cdr3_nt: TGTGCCTCCCGGGTAGCGGGAAGCTACGAGCAGTACTTC
cdr3_aa: CASRVAGSYEQYF

v_call: TRBV2
d_call: -
clone_size: many
cdr3_length: 12
j_call: TRBJ2-7
cdr3_nt: TGTGCCAGCGGGAGCGAGGCCTACGAGCAGTACTTC
cdr3_aa: CASGSEAYEQYF

v_call: TRBV28
d_call: -
clone_size: many
cdr3_length: 16
j_call: TRBJ1-2
cdr3_nt: TGTGCCAGCAGTTCGGAGGGAGAGGTCGGGGATTATGGCTACACCTTC
cdr3_aa: CASSSEGEVGDYGYTF

v_call: TRBV27
d_call: -
clone_size: many
cdr3_length: 15
j_call: TRBJ2-7
cdr3_nt: TGTGCCAGCAGTCCCCGGACGGGACTTATCTACGAGCAGTACTTC
cdr3_aa: CASSPRTGLIYEQYF

v_call: TRBV6-1
d_call: -
clone_size: many
cdr3_length: 12
j_call: TRBJ2-5
cdr3_nt: TGTGCCAGCAGTGACCGTCGAGAGACCCAGTACTTC
cdr3_aa: CASSDRRETQYF

v_call: TRBV27
d_call: -
clone_size: many
cdr3_length: 11
j_call: TRBJ2-7
cdr3_nt: TGTGCCAGCAGTTTCTTGAACGAGCAGTACTTC
cdr3_aa: CASSFLNEQYF

v_call: TRBV29-1
d_call: -
clone_size: many
cdr3_length: 10
j_call: TRBJ2-3
cdr3_nt: TGCAGCGTTGAAACTGATACGCAGTATTTT
cdr3_aa: CSVETDTQYF

v_call: TRBV20-1
d_call: -
clone_size: -
cdr3_length: 11
j_call: TRBJ2-5
cdr3_nt: TGCAGAGCCGGGTACAAAGAGACCCAGTACTTC
cdr3_aa: CRAGYKETQYF

v_call: TRBV10-3
d_call: TRBD2
clone_size: many
cdr3_length: 13
j_call: TRBJ2-7
cdr3_nt: TGTGCCGTTCAGGTGGGCGGGAGCGGGGAGCAGTACTTC
cdr3_aa: CAVQVGGSGEQYF

v_call: TRBV28
d_call: -
clone_size: many
cdr3_length: 15
j_call: TRBJ2-7
cdr3_nt: TGTGCCAGCTTCCCATGGGGGGGGCTCTCCTACGAGCAGTACTTC
cdr3_aa: CASFPWGGLSYEQYF

v_call: TRBV11-2
d_call: -
clone_size: once
cdr3_length: 12
j_call: TRBJ2-5
cdr3_nt: TGTGCCAGCAGCTTAGGGCTCGGAACCCAGTACTTC
cdr3_aa: CASSLGLGTQYF

v_call: TRBV3-1
d_call: -
clone_size: few
cdr3_length: 11
j_call: TRBJ2-7
cdr3_nt: TGTGCCAGCAGCAGACGCTACGAGCGGTACTTC
cdr3_aa: CASSRRYERYF

v_call: TRBV14
d_call: -
clone_size: many
cdr3_length: 17
j_call: TRBJ2-5
cdr3_nt: TGTGCCAGCAGCCAAGCGGAGGTTCGAGGCAGTCAAGAGACCCAGTACTTC
cdr3_aa: CASSQAEVRGSQETQYF